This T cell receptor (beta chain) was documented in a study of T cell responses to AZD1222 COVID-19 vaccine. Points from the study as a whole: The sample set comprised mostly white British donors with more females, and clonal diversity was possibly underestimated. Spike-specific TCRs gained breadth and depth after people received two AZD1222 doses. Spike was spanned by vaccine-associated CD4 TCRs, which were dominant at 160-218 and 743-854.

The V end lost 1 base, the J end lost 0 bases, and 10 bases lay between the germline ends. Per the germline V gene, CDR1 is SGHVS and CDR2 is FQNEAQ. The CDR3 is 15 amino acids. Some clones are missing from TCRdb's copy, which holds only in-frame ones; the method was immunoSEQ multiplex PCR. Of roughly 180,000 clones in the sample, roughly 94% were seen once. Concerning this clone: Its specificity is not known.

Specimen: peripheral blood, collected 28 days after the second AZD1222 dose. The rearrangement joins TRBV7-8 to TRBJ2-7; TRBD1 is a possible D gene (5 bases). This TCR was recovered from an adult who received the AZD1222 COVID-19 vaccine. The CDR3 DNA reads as TGTGCCAGCAGCTTAGACAGGACGAGCTCCTACGAGCAGTACTTC. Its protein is CASSLDRTSSYEQYF.